The clone carrying this TCR beta chain was detected ten times or more. The antigen remains unidentified. The V end lost 4 bases, the J end lost 9 bases, and 10 bases lay between the germline ends. The CDR3 totals 12 residues. From germline, CDR1 is LGHDT and CDR2 YNNKEL (reference sequence). This sample was included in a study of T cell repertoires in cytomegalovirus infection. Looking at the study overall: Public TCR beta signatures were indicative of both CMV infection and a matching HLA type.

Using its own MiXCR run on the reads, TCRdb lists one record per CDR3 protein. Of about 240,000 distinct CDR3 sequences listed, 6.5% are singletons. Findings and caveats of the study: Carriers of CMV and the relevant HLA type were discriminated by public TCR beta frequency.

The genes are TRBV3-1 and TRBJ2-1, with D perhaps TRBD2 (5 bases). Input material: PBMCs. The receptor's source is a human donor in good health (CMV status not recorded). Some clones in this sample may be carry-over from other donors' samples. The CDR3 loop reads CASSPGRGEQFF. The CDR3 DNA sequence: TGTGCCAGCAGCCCCGGACGGGGTGAGCAGTTCTTC.